This record covers a single T cell receptor beta chain. Sequencing used immunoSEQ multiplex PCR; TCRdb keeps in-frame clones, though not all of them. The table shows 65,000 to 80,000 clones, with roughly four fifths occurring only once. The CDR3 covers 16 residues. CDR1 is SGHAT, CDR2 FQNNGV, per germline. With 7 bases clipped from V and 4 bases from J, the junction kept 13 bases outside the gene matches. The data belong to a study of blood T cell repertoires in COVID-19. Across the whole study: Samples representing acute and convalescent COVID-19 were sourced from the United States, Italy and Spain.

V and J are TRBV11-2 and TRBJ1-1; 9 positions agree with TRBD1. The clonotype originates from a human donor in a cohort sampled during active COVID-19. The sequenced material came from peripheral blood. This chain's CDR3 is CASMGYTGGLGTEAFF. In DNA form, the CDR3 reads TGTGCCAGCATGGGATATACAGGGGGCCTTGGCACTGAAGCTTTCTTT.